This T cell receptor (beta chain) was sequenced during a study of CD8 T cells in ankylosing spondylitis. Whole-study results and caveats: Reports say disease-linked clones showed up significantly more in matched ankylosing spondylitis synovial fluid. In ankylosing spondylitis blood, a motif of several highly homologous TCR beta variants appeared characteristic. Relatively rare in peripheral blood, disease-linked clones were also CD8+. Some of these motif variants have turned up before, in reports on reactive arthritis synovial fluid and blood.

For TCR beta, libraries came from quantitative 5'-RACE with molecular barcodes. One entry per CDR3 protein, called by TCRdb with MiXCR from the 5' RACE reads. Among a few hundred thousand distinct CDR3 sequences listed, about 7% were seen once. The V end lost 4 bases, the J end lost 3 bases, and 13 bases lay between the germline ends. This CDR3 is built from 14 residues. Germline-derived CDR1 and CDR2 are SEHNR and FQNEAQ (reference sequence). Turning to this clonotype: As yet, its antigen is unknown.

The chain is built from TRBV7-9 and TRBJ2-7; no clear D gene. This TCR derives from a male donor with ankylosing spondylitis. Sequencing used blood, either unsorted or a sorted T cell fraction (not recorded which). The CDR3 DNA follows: TGTGCCAGCAGCTCAAGGCCGGCAATCTACGAGCAGTACTTC. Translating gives CASSSRPAIYEQYF. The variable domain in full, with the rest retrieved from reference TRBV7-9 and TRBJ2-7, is DTGVSQNPRHKITKRGQNVTFRCDPISEHNRLYWYRQTLGQGPEFLTYFQNEAQLEKSRLLSDRFSAERPKGSFSTLEIQRTEQGDSAMYLCASSSRPAIYEQYFGPGTRLTVT.